This T cell receptor beta chain derives from a study of technical replicates of blood from four donors. The germline V gene has CDR1 MNHEY and CDR2 SVGAGI. V was trimmed by 5 bases and J by 4 bases, leaving 14 bases between them. The CDR3 has 14 residues. This table comes from immunoSEQ multiplex PCR, and its TCRdb copy is limited to in-frame clones, with some not included. The sample shows tens of thousands of clones, 85% to 95% of them seen only once. This clone occurred a few times. The gene calls are TRBV6-5 and TRBJ1-2; D is possibly TRBD1 (6 bases). Input material: T cells isolated from PBMCs. This receptor was identified in a human donor in good health. CDR3 protein: CASSPRTASYGYTF. DNA for the CDR3: TGTGCCAGCAGTCCGCGGACAGCCAGCTATGGCTACACCTTC.